This entry features one T cell receptor beta chain sequence. As yet, its antigen is unknown. Trimming shortened V by 0 bases and J by 7 bases, and 22 bases separated the two germline ends. CDR1 and CDR2 from the germline V gene are SGHAT and FQNNGV. This CDR3 comprises 17 residues. The sample originates from a study of response to subunit inactivated influenza vaccine. Study observations and caveats: Researchers suggested that each seasonal influenza vaccination recruits few new T cells.

TCRdb re-called the RT-PCR reads with MiXCR, one entry per CDR3 protein. The data hold about 780,000 distinct CDR3 sequences, with about 18% observed a single time. This TCR came from a man between 45 and 60 years old who received an inactivated influenza vaccine. The source was PBMCs from blood, collected 5 days after vaccination. The chain links TRBV11-2 to TRBJ2-7, with D perhaps TRBD1 (6 bases). CDR3 protein: CASSLDLIWGNRGEQYF. The CDR3 DNA reads as TGTGCCAGCAGCTTAGATCTAATTTGGGGGAATAGGGGGGAGCAGTACTTC.